This T cell receptor beta chain was sequenced in a study of blood T cells in healthy people across ages. Healthy Caucasian individuals from Russia aged about 6 to 95 served as donors. Per sample, a minimum of 7 million PBMCs were isolated. Trimming took off 1 base at V and 8 bases at J, with 15 bases between the two ends. Germline V gene lookup returns CDR1 SGHVS and CDR2 FQNEAQ. The CDR3 runs 15 residues. A second PCR of 7 to 11 cycles used a sample-barcoded 5' primer and a J-beta primer mix. TCRdb called the 5' RACE reads again in MiXCR, with one record for every CDR3 protein. The repertoire holds approximately 830,000 distinct CDR3 sequences, with 55% to 65% as singletons.

This rearrangement joins TRBV7-8 to TRBJ2-1; D perhaps matches TRBD1 (6 bases). The sequencing sample was made of blood. The TCR comes from a man aged 30 to 39 in good health. The CDR3 DNA reads as TGTGCCAGCAGCTTAGGGCAGGGGCGGTTGCATGAGCAGTTCTTC. It translates to CASSLGQGRLHEQFF.